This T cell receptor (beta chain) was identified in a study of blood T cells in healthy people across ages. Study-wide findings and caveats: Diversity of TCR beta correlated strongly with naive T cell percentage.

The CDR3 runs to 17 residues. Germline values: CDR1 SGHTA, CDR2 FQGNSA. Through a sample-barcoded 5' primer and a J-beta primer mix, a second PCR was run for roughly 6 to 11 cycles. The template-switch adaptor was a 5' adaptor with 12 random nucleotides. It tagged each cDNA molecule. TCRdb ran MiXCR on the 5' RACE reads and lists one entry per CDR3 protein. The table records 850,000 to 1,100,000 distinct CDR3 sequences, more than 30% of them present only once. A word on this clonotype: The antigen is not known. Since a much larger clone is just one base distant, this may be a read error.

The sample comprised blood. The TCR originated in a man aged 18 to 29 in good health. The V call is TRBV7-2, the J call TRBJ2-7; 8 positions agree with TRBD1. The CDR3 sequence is CASSFPSKGTGNYEHYF. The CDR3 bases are TGTGCCAGCAGCTTTCCTTCCAAAGGGACAGGTAACTACGAGCACTACTTC.